The 3 T cell receptor beta chains below all came from one sample that was sequenced in a study of ipilimumab plus nivolumab after autologous stem cell transplantation (dated by TCRdb to the early 2020s). The protocol used for the library was the immunoSEQ multiplex PCR assay. TCRdb limited this immuneACCESS table to in-frame rearrangements with V and J called. A share of clones is missing; checked studies link under half to unresolved V genes, and the rest is unexplained. This sample comprises 10,000 to 15,000 clones, about 74% of them detected only once. Clones ranked in the top ten supply about 10% of the sample. The sequencing used PBMCs, collected in a trial of ipilimumab plus nivolumab as post-transplant consolidation. These TCRs come from a male donor with multiple myeloma.

This clone was detected once. V is TRBV7-2 and J is TRBJ2-3, with D perhaps TRBD2 (7 bases). CDR1 SGHTA and CDR2 FQGNSA come from the germline V gene. The CDR3 is made up of 16 amino acids. The V end lost 3 bases, the J end lost 1 base, and 14 bases lay between the germline ends. CDR3 nucleotides: TGTGCCAGCAGCTTGGGGGGGCGGGTTGGCACAGATACGCAGTATTTT. Protein product: CASSLGGRVGTDTQYF.

The V call is TRBV6-1, the J call TRBJ2-7; 12 bases match TRBD1. V lost 0 bases and J lost 4; bases outside the gene matches: 10. The CDR3 consists of 18 residues. In germline, CDR1 is MNHNS, CDR2 SASEGT. Written as DNA, the CDR3 is TGTGCCAGCAGTGAAGCGACGACCGGGACAGGGGGCCCGTACGAGCAGTACTTC. Its translation is CASSEATTGTGGPYEQYF.

Only a few counts were recorded for this clone. The chain recombines TRBV5-1 with TRBJ2-2; 8 bases map to TRBD2. Germline V gene lookup returns CDR1 SGHRS and CDR2 YFSETQ. The V gene end was trimmed by 0 bases and the J gene end by 1 base; junction bases not matched to a gene: 2. The CDR3 loop spans 16 amino acids. The CDR3 region has the DNA TGCGCCAGCAGCTTGGTTGCGGGGGGGAACACCGGGGAGCTGTTTTTT. It specifies CASSLVAGGNTGELFF.